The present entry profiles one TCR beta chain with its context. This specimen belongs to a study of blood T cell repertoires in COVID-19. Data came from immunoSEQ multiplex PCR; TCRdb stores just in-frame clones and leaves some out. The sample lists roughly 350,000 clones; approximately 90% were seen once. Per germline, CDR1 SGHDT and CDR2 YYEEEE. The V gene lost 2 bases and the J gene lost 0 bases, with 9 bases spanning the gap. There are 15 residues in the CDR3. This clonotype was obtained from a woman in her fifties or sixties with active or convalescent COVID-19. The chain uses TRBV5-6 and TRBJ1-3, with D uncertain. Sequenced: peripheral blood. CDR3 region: CASSFLGSSGNTIYF. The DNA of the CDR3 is TGTGCCAGCAGCTTCCTGGGGAGCTCTGGAAACACCATATATTTT. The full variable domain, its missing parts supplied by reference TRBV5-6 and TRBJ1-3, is DAGVTQSPTHLIKTRGQQVTLRCSPKSGHDTVSWYQQALGQGPQFIFQYYEEEERQRGNFPDRFSGHQFPNYSSELNVNALLLGDSALYLCASSFLGSSGNTIYFGEGSWLTVV.